This T cell receptor (beta chain) originates from a study of Graves' ophthalmopathy and Graves' hyperthyroidism. Points from the study as a whole: With roughly 69% sensitivity and more than 72% specificity, the model predicted ophthalmopathy progression. Blood also harbored most expanded thyroid clonotypes above 0.001 frequency.

Scientists amplified the TCR beta CDR3 regions from RNA transcripts. First-round RT-PCR employed HTBI primers, with a second-round multiplex PCR after it. Each CDR3 protein is one row after TCRdb ran MiXCR on the multiplex PCR reads. The data contain about 590,000 distinct CDR3 sequences, under 40% of them singletons. As concerns this clonotype: The antigen remains unidentified. One end of the junction varies from germline; a read error may be responsible.

CDR1 is MDHEN and CDR2 is SYDVKM in the germline V gene. The CDR3 loop spans 13 amino acids. This receptor was identified in an adult man with Graves' hyperthyroidism. The specimen was peripheral blood or thyroid tissue (not recorded which). This chain uses TRBV28 with TRBJ2-7, with 7 bases lining up with TRBD1. CDR3: CVSSSGTDYEQYF. CDR3 DNA sequence: TGTGTCAGCAGTTCCGGGACAGATTACGAGCAGTACTTC.